The clone carrying this T cell receptor (beta chain) was seen more than once but under ten times. This specimen comes from a study of blood T cell repertoires in COVID-19. Study in general: Donors in the United States, Italy and Spain gave samples during acute or convalescent COVID-19. PBMCs, B-cell-depleted T cells, or T cells provided the cDNA or gDNA that made up the material.

Original analysis: Scientists estimated how many nucleated cells there were by amplifying reference gene primers. Clones were read by immunoSEQ multiplex PCR, and TCRdb kept only the in-frame ones, dropping some. D and trimming come from the DNA, and the V and J calls and clone size come from that table. The repertoire consists of about 220,000 clones, with 75% to 90% occurring once and the leading ten covering around 2.2%. CDR3 length: 15 amino acids. From germline, CDR1 is MRHNA and CDR2 SNTAGT. The V gene lost 0 bases and the J gene lost 13 bases, with 21 bases spanning the gap. The specimen sequenced was peripheral blood. The TCR sequence derives from a man aged 25 to 40 who had recovered from COVID-19. This chain connects TRBV6-4 to TRBJ1-2, with D tentatively TRBD1 (5 bases). CDR3 sequence reads: CASSDSSWGEAVRTF. The CDR3 coding sequence is TGTGCCAGCAGTGACTCGTCTTGGGGCGAGGCAGTTCGCACCTTC.